A single sample gave rise to the 4 T cell receptor beta chains below, sequenced in a study of blood T cell repertoires in COVID-19. Method: immunoSEQ multiplex PCR; TCRdb's copy keeps in-frame clones and lacks some. The sample lists some 220,000 clones, 65% to 90% occurring once. Material: peripheral blood. These receptors were taken from a woman in her 70s with COVID-19, enrolled during active disease.

This sequence joins TRBV4-3 and TRBJ1-2, with D uncertain. Trimming removed 0 bases from V and 2 bases from J, with 13 bases in between. Germline CDR1 is LGHNA and CDR2 is YSLEER. The CDR3 has 16 amino acids. CDR3 sequence: CASSQDPDLGNYGYTF. The DNA of the CDR3 is TGCGCCAGCAGCCAAGATCCCGACCTCGGGAACTATGGCTACACCTTC.

The V and J genes are TRBV2 and TRBJ2-7, with 7 positions matching TRBD1. There are 13 residues in the CDR3. V gave up 4 bases and J gave up 5 bases; unmatched junction bases: 5. Looked up from germline, CDR1 is SNHLY and CDR2 is FYNNEI. Written as DNA, the CDR3 is TGTGCCAGCAGTGTTACAGGGGCCCACGAGCAGTACTTC. This codes for CASSVTGAHEQYF.

The J gene is TRBJ2-5, the V gene TRBV3-1 (or the pseudogene TRBV3-2); D gene ambiguous. V was pared by 4 bases and J by 1 base, with 10 bases between. Germline CDR1 and CDR2: LGHDT and YNNKEL (reference sequence). CDR3 length equals 14 residues. The CDR3 DNA is TGTGCCAGCAGCCCTTTGGGCAGCCAAGAGACCCAGTACTTC. This encodes CASSPLGSQETQYF.

V is TRBV10-1 and J is TRBJ2-7; D gene ambiguous. V gave up 3 bases and J gave up 3 bases, with 12 bases separating them. CDR1 is WNHNN, CDR2 SYGVQD, per germline (reference sequence). CDR3 length: 14 amino acids. CDR3 in amino acids: CASSDPPGVYEQYF. CDR3 sequence (DNA): TGCGCCAGCAGTGACCCCCCCGGAGTCTACGAGCAGTACTTC.